This TCR beta chain was recorded in a study of blood T cell repertoires in COVID-19. Across the whole study: Sources were T cells, B-cell-depleted T cells, or PBMCs; the material itself was cDNA or gDNA.

CDR3 length equals 14 residues. In germline, CDR1 is SGHRS, CDR2 YFSETQ. Between the trimmed V and J ends, which lost 0 bases and 5 bases, there was a span of 10 bases. Authors' data handling: Researchers report that nucleated cell counts were estimated from reference gene primer amplification. Repertoires were generated with immunoSEQ multiplex PCR, while TCRdb's copy carries only in-frame clones and drops some. V and J calls and clone size are those listed in that table; D and trimming were worked out from the DNA. Seen here are under 90,000 clones, around 83% observed once, and the top ten hold roughly 41%. This clone has a single count.

The V call is TRBV5-1, the J call TRBJ2-3, with a tentative D call TRBD1 (5 bases). Sequenced sample: peripheral blood. The sequence came from a man older than 75 with acute or convalescent COVID-19. In nucleotides, the CDR3 is TGCGCCAGCAGCTTGGCCAGGGAACTAGATACGCAGTATTTT. This translates into CASSLARELDTQYF.